This T cell receptor (beta chain) was identified in a study of blood T cell repertoires in COVID-19. Overall study context: The United States, Italy and Spain supplied acute and convalescent COVID-19 samples. T cells, B-cell-depleted T cells, or PBMCs supplied cDNA or gDNA.

V was shortened by 0 bases and J by 0 bases, with 17 bases between the two germline ends. Germline V lookup: CDR1 SGHDN, CDR2 FVKESK. This CDR3 has 18 residues. Original analysis: Amplified reference gene primers provided the basis for estimating nucleated cell counts. The table came from immunoSEQ multiplex PCR; TCRdb's copy has only in-frame clones and leaves some out. Clone size and V and J calls were adopted from that table, with D and trimming inferred from the DNA. The data contain roughly 290,000 clones, around 89% of them singletons. The chain recombines TRBV14 with TRBJ1-1; D not resolved. This sequence originates from a man aged 25 to 40 with acute or convalescent COVID-19. Source material: peripheral blood. The CDR3 reads CASSQDRAREPMNTEAFF. Here the CDR3 DNA reads TGTGCCAGCAGCCAAGACCGCGCAAGGGAGCCCATGAACACTGAAGCTTTCTTT.